The present TCR beta chain was sequenced within a study of cytomegalovirus exposure and HLA in healthy donors. Findings of the study overall: The study had only CMV serostatus as immune exposure information. With DRB1 most and HLA-C fewest, TCR association rates differed between HLA loci in a later analysis. A later analysis found common viral pathogens apparently linked to several of the most significant clusters.

On this clone: Its antigen is unidentified.

The PCR employed 60 Vbeta primers together with 13 Jbeta primers. Libraries were prepared by immunoSEQ multiplex PCR; TCRdb keeps only in-frame clonotypes and omits some of them. In the table there are 100,000 to 150,000 clones, 72% of which are singletons. V was trimmed by 6 bases and J by 0 bases, leaving 12 bases between them. Germline V gives CDR1 SGHRS, CDR2 YFSETQ. This CDR3 spans 14 amino acids. Sequencing was done on a sample of PBMCs. This clonotype was sampled from a man younger than 45 in good health and CMV-seronegative. The V call is TRBV5-1, the J call TRBJ1-2; no clear D. DNA for the CDR3: TGCGCCAGCAATCTGCGGCGGACTAACTATGGCTACACCTTC. This encodes CASNLRRTNYGYTF.